This TCR beta chain was identified in a study of regulatory T cells in long-lasting Graves disease. The time point was: persistent/refractory GD, antithyroid drugs over 5 years with positive TRAb. Generation of the TCR library employed RNA extracted from PBMCs. EDTA tubes received about 10 milliliters of collected peripheral blood. This clonotype was counted ten times or more. Trimming removed 7 bases at V and 0 bases at J, with 15 bases between. Germline-derived CDR1 and CDR2 are SQVTM and ANQGSEA. This CDR3 is built from 14 residues. Arm-PCR of CDR3 regions and iRepertoire HTBI primers were the basis on which TCR beta libraries were built. TCRdb fed the multiplex PCR reads into MiXCR, producing one record per CDR3 protein. The sample carries some 470,000 distinct CDR3 sequences, roughly 21% recorded once.

V and J are TRBV29-1 and TRBJ1-1; D unclear. The specimen was peripheral blood mononuclear cells (PBMCs), collected when the disease was refractory, from a patient treated with antithyroid drugs. The TCR comes from a female donor with Graves disease. As DNA, the CDR3 is TGCAGCGGGATGCTAGACACCTTGAACACTGAAGCTTTCTTT. Protein product: CSGMLDTLNTEAFF.